The following is a TCR beta chain sequence with its context. The participants were between roughly 18 and 89 years old and came from some 25 US areas. Participant-reported clinical history was the basis for cohort assignment. The data were taken from a study of blood T cell repertoires in COVID-19. Across the study: The cDNA or gDNA used as material had been derived from T cells, B-cell-depleted T cells, or PBMCs.

Original methodology: By means of reference gene primer amplification, nucleated cell counts were estimated. Generated by immunoSEQ multiplex PCR, the TCRdb table keeps only in-frame clones and is missing some. For V, J and clone size, that table is used; D and trimming come from the DNA. This table holds roughly 400,000 clones, approximately 91% found once. The sequencing sample was made of PBMCs or T cells enriched from blood (not recorded which). The sequence was obtained from a young woman who had been exposed to COVID-19.

The CDR3 region is CAWSGVRDHSNQPQHF. The CDR3 nucleotides read TGTGCCTGGAGTGGGGTCCGGGATCATAGCAATCAGCCCCAGCATTTT. The rearrangement joins TRBV30 to TRBJ1-5; D gene unclear. The CDR3 is 16 amino acids. Germline V gene data show CDR1 as GTSNPN and CDR2 as SVGIG (reference sequence). Trimming removed 1 base from V and 0 bases from J, with 13 bases in between.